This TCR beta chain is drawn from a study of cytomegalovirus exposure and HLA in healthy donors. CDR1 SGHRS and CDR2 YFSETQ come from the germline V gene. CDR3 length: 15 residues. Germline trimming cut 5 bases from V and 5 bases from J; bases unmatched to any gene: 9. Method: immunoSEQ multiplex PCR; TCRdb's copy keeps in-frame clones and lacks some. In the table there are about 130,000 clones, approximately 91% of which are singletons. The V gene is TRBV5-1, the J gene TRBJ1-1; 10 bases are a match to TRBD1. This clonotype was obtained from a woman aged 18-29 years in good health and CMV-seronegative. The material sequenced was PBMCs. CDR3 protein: CASRRDRGWGTEAFF. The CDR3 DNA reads TGCGCCAGCAGGCGGGACAGGGGATGGGGAACTGAAGCTTTCTTT.